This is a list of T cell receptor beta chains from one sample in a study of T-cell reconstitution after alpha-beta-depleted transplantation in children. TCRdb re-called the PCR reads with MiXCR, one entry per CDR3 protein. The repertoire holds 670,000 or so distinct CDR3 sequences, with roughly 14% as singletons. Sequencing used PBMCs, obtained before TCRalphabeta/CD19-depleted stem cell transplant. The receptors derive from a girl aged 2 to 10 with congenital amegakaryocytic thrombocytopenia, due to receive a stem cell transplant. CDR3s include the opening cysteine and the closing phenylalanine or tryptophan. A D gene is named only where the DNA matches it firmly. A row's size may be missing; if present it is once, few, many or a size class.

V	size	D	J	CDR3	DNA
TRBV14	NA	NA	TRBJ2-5	CASSQDRKLQETQYF	TGTGCCAGCAGCCAAGACAGAAAACTTCAAGAGACCCAGTACTTC
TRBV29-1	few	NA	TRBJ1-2	CSVEGDTRDYRGYTF	TGCAGCGTTGAAGGGGACACTCGAGATTATCGTGGCTACACCTTC
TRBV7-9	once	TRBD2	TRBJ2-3	CASRREPTDTQYF	TGTGCCAGCAGGCGGGAGCCCACAGATACGCAGTATTTT
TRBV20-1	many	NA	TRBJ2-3	CSAPGAVVVTDTQYF	TGCAGTGCTCCTGGAGCGGTAGTTGTGACAGATACGCAGTATTTT
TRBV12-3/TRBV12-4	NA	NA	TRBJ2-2	CASTATLGTGELFF	TGTGCCAGCACCGCCACCCTGGGGACCGGGGAGCTGTTTTTT
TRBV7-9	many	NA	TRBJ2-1	CASSRTENSYNEQFF	TGTGCCAGCAGCCGGACAGAGAACTCCTACAATGAGCAGTTCTTC
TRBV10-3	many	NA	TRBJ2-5	CAISGDFQETQYF	TGTGCCATCAGCGGGGATTTTCAAGAGACCCAGTACTTC
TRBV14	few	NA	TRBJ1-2	CASSDKRAPNYGYTF	TGTGCCAGCAGCGACAAACGGGCCCCTAACTATGGCTACACCTTC
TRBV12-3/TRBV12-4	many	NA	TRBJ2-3	CASSLWGGGSDTQYF	TGTGCCAGCAGTTTATGGGGTGGTGGGTCAGATACGCAGTATTTT
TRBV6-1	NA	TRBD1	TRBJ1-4	CASRPRTGTGEKLFF	TGTGCCAGCAGACCCCGGACAGGAACGGGTGAAAAACTGTTTTTT
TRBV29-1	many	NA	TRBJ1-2	CSANQGKAGFGYTF	TGCAGCGCTAACCAGGGAAAGGCAGGGTTTGGCTACACCTTC
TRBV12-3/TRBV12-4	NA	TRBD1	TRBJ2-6	CASTPDRVSGANVLTF	TGTGCCAGCACCCCCGACAGGGTTTCTGGGGCCAACGTCCTGACTTTC
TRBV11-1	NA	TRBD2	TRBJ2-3	CASSSGGLAGGPEDTQYF	TGTGCCAGCAGCTCAGGGGGGCTAGCGGGAGGGCCCGAAGATACGCAGTATTTT
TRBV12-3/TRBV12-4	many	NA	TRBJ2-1	CASSPWGRELRNEQFF	TGTGCCAGCAGTCCGTGGGGGCGGGAGCTGAGAAATGAGCAGTTCTTC
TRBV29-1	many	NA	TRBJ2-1	CSVERDLNEQFF	TGCAGCGTTGAGAGAGACCTCAATGAGCAGTTCTTC
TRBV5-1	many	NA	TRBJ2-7	CASSRGWDEQYF	TGCGCCAGCAGCAGAGGGTGGGACGAGCAGTACTTC
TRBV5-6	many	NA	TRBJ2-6	CASADLAGANVLTF	TGTGCCAGCGCGGATCTGGCCGGGGCCAACGTCCTGACTTTC
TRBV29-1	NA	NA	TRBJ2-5	CSVGVGGVPQETQYF	TGCAGCGTTGGGGTGGGTGGGGTGCCCCAAGAGACCCAGTACTTC
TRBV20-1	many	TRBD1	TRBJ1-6	CSIGTGANSPLHF	TGCAGTATTGGGACAGGGGCAAATTCACCCCTCCACTTT
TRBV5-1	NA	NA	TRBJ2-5	CASSLAGHTQETQYF	TGCGCCAGCAGCTTGGCCGGGCACACCCAAGAGACCCAGTACTTC
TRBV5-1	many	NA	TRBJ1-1	CASSLRWRTEAFF	TGCGCCAGCAGCTTGAGGTGGAGAACTGAAGCTTTCTTT
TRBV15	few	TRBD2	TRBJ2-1	CATSRGPIGSGRGGEQFF	TGTGCCACCAGCAGAGGACCAATTGGTAGCGGGAGAGGTGGTGAGCAGTTCTTC
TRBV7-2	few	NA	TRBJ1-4	CASSFAGIDEKLFF	TGTGCCAGCAGCTTTGCAGGGATCGATGAAAAACTGTTTTTT
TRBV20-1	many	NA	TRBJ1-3	CSARGGSGNTIYF	TGCAGTGCTAGAGGGGGTTCTGGAAACACCATATATTTT
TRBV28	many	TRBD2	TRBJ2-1	CASSPPGGSREQFF	TGTGCCAGCAGTCCGCCGGGAGGATCTCGCGAGCAGTTCTTC